This entry lists 32 T cell receptor beta chains sequenced from one sample in a study of T cells in Graves' hyperthyroidism and ophthalmopathy. Amplified regions were TCR beta CDR3 sequences from RNA transcripts. First-round RT-PCR of the TCR CDR3 relied on the HTBI primer set. In TCRdb, the multiplex PCR reads were re-called with MiXCR into one record per CDR3 protein. Of hundreds of thousands of distinct CDR3 sequences in the sample, around 15% are singletons; the top ten hold around 57%. The sequencing input was blood. These receptors originate from a woman aged 60-75 years with Graves' ophthalmopathy.

This clonotype was observed many times. The chain links TRBV28 to TRBJ1-1; D gene ambiguous. Germline CDR1 MDHEN, CDR2 SYDVKM. The CDR3 is made up of 13 amino acids. The ends were cut back, 6 bases at V and 5 bases at J, with 13 bases in the middle. The CDR3, as DNA: TGTGCCAGCAGACCCGCCGGGCTGACTGAAGCTTTCTTT. Translated, it gives CASRPAGLTEAFF. The variable domain in full, completed from reference TRBV28 and TRBJ1-1, reads DVKVTQSSRYLVKRTGEKVFLECVQDMDHENMFWYRQDPGLGLRLIYFSYDVKMKEKGDIPEGYSVSREKKERFSLILESASTNQTSMYLCASRPAGLTEAFFGQGTRLTVV.

The rearrangement links TRBV4-3 to TRBJ2-2; D gene uncertain. Germline values: CDR1 LGHNA, CDR2 YSLEER. The length of the CDR3 is 14 residues. The V gene lost 3 bases and the J gene lost 1 base, with 6 bases spanning the gap. The DNA for the CDR3 is TGCGCCAGCAGCCACCGCAAGAACACCGGGGAGCTGTTTTTT. Translating it yields CASSHRKNTGELFF.

The chain is built from TRBV11-1 and TRBJ1-2; D gene ambiguous. Germline V lookup: CDR1 SGHAT, CDR2 FQDESV (reference sequence). The length of the CDR3 is 13 residues. V shed 2 bases and J shed 3 bases, with 7 bases lying between them. The CDR3 sequence is CASSLLLDYGYTF. DNA for the CDR3: TGTGCCAGCAGCTTACTACTGGACTATGGCTACACCTTC.

The table lists this clonotype with many counts. V is TRBV20-1 and J is TRBJ1-5; D remains unclear. CDR3 length: 15 residues. Between the trimmed V and J ends, which lost 3 bases and 2 bases, there was a span of 14 bases. Per the germline V gene, CDR1 is DFQATT and CDR2 is SNEGSKA (reference sequence). The CDR3 sequence: CSARADFDGNQPQHF. The CDR3 DNA reads TGCAGTGCTAGGGCGGACTTTGACGGCAATCAGCCCCAGCATTTT.

In its sample, this clonotype was seen many times. This chain connects TRBV27 to TRBJ1-2; no firm D call. V shed 4 bases and J shed 8 bases, with 8 bases lying between them. This CDR3 has 11 amino acids. Germline values: CDR1 MNHEY, CDR2 SMNVEV (reference sequence). The CDR3 spells CASSSYVGYTF. In nucleotides, the CDR3 is TGTGCCAGCAGTTCGTATGTAGGCTACACCTTC.

This clonotype was observed many times. V usage is TRBV5-1 and J usage is TRBJ2-3; TRBD1 aligns across 7 bases. Germline CDR1 reads SGHRS; CDR2 reads YFSETQ. The CDR3 loop spans 15 amino acids. V lost 4 bases, J lost 2 bases, and 7 bases stayed unmatched. CDR3 region: CASSQTGFDTDTQYF. CDR3 in DNA: TGCGCCAGCAGCCAGACAGGGTTCGACACAGATACGCAGTATTTT.

This clonotype was recorded at least ten times. The rearrangement links TRBV7-3 to TRBJ2-1, with 11 bases lining up with TRBD2. The CDR3 loop spans 15 amino acids. Trimming cost V 3 bases and J 2 bases; bases outside gene matches: 0. CDR1 and CDR2 (germline): SGHTA, FQGTGA. CDR3 residues: CASSFSGRAYNEQFF. CDR3 coding DNA: TGTGCCAGCAGCTTTAGCGGGAGGGCCTACAATGAGCAGTTCTTC.

Ten or more counts support this clonotype. The rearrangement uses TRBV6-2 or TRBV6-3 and TRBJ2-7, with D possibly TRBD2 on 6 matching bases. Trimming pared 0 bases from V and 7 bases from J, leaving 13 bases between. The germline gives CDR1 MNHEY, CDR2 SVGEGT. CDR3 size: 14 residues. The CDR3 spells CASSYSRGMGEQYF. CDR3 sequence (DNA): TGTGCCAGCAGTTACTCGCGCGGGATGGGTGAGCAGTACTTC.

This clonotype occurred many times. This sequence joins TRBV2 and TRBJ2-2; D may correspond to TRBD1 or TRBD2 (7 bases each). Germline V gene sequence: CDR1 SNHLY, CDR2 FYNNEI. The CDR3 spans 15 residues. V lost 4 bases and J 5 bases, leaving 14 bases between the germline ends. CDR3 loop: CASSAGRGGTGELFF. CDR3 bases: TGTGCCAGCAGTGCCGGCAGGGGGGGGACCGGGGAGCTGTTTTTT.

V and J are TRBV4-3 and TRBJ2-1; D gene ambiguous. The V gene's germline CDR1 is LGHNA and CDR2 YSLEER. There are 13 residues in the CDR3. Deletions cut 0 bases from V and 7 bases from J, with 7 bases between. This CDR3 is CASSQEMKNEQFF. For the CDR3, the DNA is TGCGCCAGCAGCCAAGAAATGAAGAATGAGCAGTTCTTC.

This clonotype was found many times. The rearrangement links TRBV9 to TRBJ1-4; the D is unclear. The germline V gene encodes CDR1 SGDLS and CDR2 YYNGEE. CDR3 length: 13 residues. Trimming took 0 bases from V and 3 from J, leaving 3 bases between them. The CDR3 region has the DNA TGTGCCAGCAGCGTAGACCCTAATGAAAAACTGTTTTTT. Its translation: CASSVDPNEKLFF. Using reference TRBV9 and TRBJ1-4 for the parts outside the CDR3, the full variable domain is DSGVTQTPKHLITATGQRVTLRCSPRSGDLSVYWYQQSLDQGLQFLIQYYNGEERAKGNILERFSAQQFPDLHSELNLSSLELGDSALYFCASSVDPNEKLFFGSGTQLSVL.

A remark on this clonotype: This CDR3 fails to terminate in the conserved phenylalanine or tryptophan, so it likely reflects a read error. The chain joins TRBV7-2 to TRBJ1-1; D is unclear. The V end lost 3 bases, the J end lost 2 bases, and 4 bases lay between the germline ends. The germline V gene has CDR1 SGHTA and CDR2 FQGNSA. The CDR3 is made up of 12 amino acids. In nucleotides, the CDR3 is TGTGCCAGCAGCTTTGTCAACACTGAAGCTTTCCTT. It codes for CASSFVNTEAFL.

This clonotype was seen repeatedly, ten times or more. The V gene is TRBV29-1, the J gene TRBJ2-7; no clear D gene. The CDR3 length is 13 residues. The V and J ends lost 6 bases and 2 bases respectively, with 14 bases between them. Looked up from germline, CDR1 is SQVTM and CDR2 is ANQGSEA. CDR3 DNA sequence: TGCAGCGTGGACCTTGCTGGGACCTACGAGCAGTACTTC. Translating gives CSVDLAGTYEQYF.

This clonotype was seen many times. The V gene is TRBV4-2, the J gene TRBJ1-5; a weak D match, TRBD1 (6 bases). CDR3 length equals 15 residues. CDR1 and CDR2 from the germline V gene are LGHNA and YNFKEQ. Between the trimmed V and J ends, which lost 1 base and 3 bases, there was a span of 10 bases. The CDR3 region is CASSQVPGDNQPQHF. In DNA, the CDR3 is TGTGCCAGCAGCCAAGTCCCAGGGGACAATCAGCCCCAGCATTTT.

The chain has TRBV19 and TRBJ2-5; no clear D. Germline CDR1 and CDR2: LNHDA and SQIVND (reference sequence). V shed 5 bases and J shed 5 bases, with 15 bases lying between them. The CDR3 is 14 amino acids. This CDR3 reads CASSGGAPGETQYF. CDR3 bases: TGTGCCAGTAGTGGCGGAGCGCCTGGGGAGACCCAGTACTTC.

The sample holds a few counts of this clonotype. This clone may be a read error of a much larger clone one base away. The chain combines TRBV20-1 with TRBJ2-3, with unresolved D. CDR3 length: 12 amino acids. Germline CDR1 reads DFQATT; CDR2 reads SNEGSKA (reference sequence). V was pared by 5 bases and J by 4 bases, with 10 bases between. Here the CDR3 reads CSALRIADTQYF. The CDR3 DNA follows: TGCAGTGCTCTTCGGATCGCAGATACGCAGTATTTT.

This clonotype was detected many times. V usage is TRBV29-1 and J usage is TRBJ2-7; possibly TRBD1 for D (6 bases). Germline lookup yields CDR1 SQVTM and CDR2 ANQGSEA. The CDR3 spans 15 residues. The V and J ends lost 4 bases and 4 bases respectively, with 20 bases between them. The CDR3 sequence: CSVVGKQGPGYEQYF. The CDR3 DNA follows: TGCAGCGTTGTGGGGAAACAGGGACCCGGGTACGAGCAGTACTTC.

This clonotype was recorded a few times. The rearrangement joins TRBV7-9 to TRBJ1-1; D is ambiguous. CDR1 SEHNR and CDR2 FQNEAQ come from the germline V gene (reference sequence). The CDR3 is 11 amino acids. The CDR3 DNA reads as TGTGGCGCCGGGGAGGGTACTGAAGCTTTCTTT. This gives the protein CGAGEGTEAFF.

This chain joins TRBV19 and TRBJ1-1; tentative D call: TRBD1 (5 bases). Germline V gene lookup returns CDR1 LNHDA and CDR2 SQIVND (reference sequence). The length of the CDR3 is 18 residues. V was cut by 9 bases and J by 4 bases, with 30 bases left in between. This CDR3 is CASRVQQRGRTRRTEAFF. The CDR3 nucleotides are TGTGCCAGCCGCGTTCAGCAAAGGGGAAGGACTCGACGCACTGAAGCTTTCTTT.

This clonotype came up many times. V usage is TRBV6-5 and J usage is TRBJ2-5; D possibly corresponds to TRBD1 (6 bases). Looked up from germline, CDR1 is MNHEY and CDR2 is SVGAGI. CDR3 length: 14 residues. V lost 2 bases and J lost 4, with 11 bases in between. This CDR3 is CASSYEGQRETQYF. CDR3 DNA: TGTGCCAGCAGTTACGAGGGACAACGAGAGACCCAGTACTTC.

This clonotype showed up many times. V and J are TRBV20-1 and TRBJ2-7, with a weak D call TRBD1 (6 bases). Per germline, CDR1 DFQATT and CDR2 SNEGSKA (reference sequence). This CDR3 is 15 amino acids long. With 0 bases removed from V and 2 bases from J, the gap between germline ends came to 14 bases. CDR3 in amino acids: CSARDHRGSAYEQYF. CDR3 nucleotides: TGCAGTGCTAGAGATCATAGGGGGTCTGCCTACGAGCAGTACTTC.

This clonotype was observed many times. The chain carries TRBV2 and TRBJ1-2; TRBD1 matches at 8 bases. The CDR3 runs to 14 residues. Germline CDR1 and CDR2: SNHLY and FYNNEI. The V and J ends lost 8 bases and 3 bases, in that order; junction bases with no gene match: 8. This CDR3 reads CASGGQGMDYGYTF. In DNA form, the CDR3 reads TGTGCCAGCGGTGGACAGGGAATGGACTATGGCTACACCTTC.

The chain carries TRBV12-3 or TRBV12-4 and TRBJ2-7; 7 bases map to TRBD1. V shed 1 base and J 4 bases; nucleotides not matched to a gene: 7. The CDR3 has 15 amino acids. For the CDR3, the DNA is TGTGCCAGCAGTTTAGGTATAGGGGGCAGTTACGAGCAGTACTTC. Protein product: CASSLGIGGSYEQYF.

The J gene is TRBJ1-1, the V gene TRBV20-1, with 7 bases identical to TRBD1. Germline loops: CDR1 DFQATT, CDR2 SNEGSKA (reference sequence). The CDR3 consists of 14 residues. V lost 6 bases to trimming and J lost 0 bases; unmatched junction nucleotides: 7. The CDR3 loop reads CSAGGQVMNTEAFF. The CDR3 DNA reads as TGCAGTGCCGGAGGACAGGTCATGAACACTGAAGCTTTCTTT.

This clonotype showed up just a few times. The chain uses TRBV9 and TRBJ1-5; D unclear. V was clipped by 4 bases and J by 0 bases, with 8 bases between them. CDR3 length: 14 residues. Germline CDR1 reads SGDLS; CDR2 reads YYNGEE. This CDR3 reads CASSPTFSNQPQHF. DNA of the CDR3: TGTGCCAGCAGCCCCACATTTAGCAATCAGCCCCAGCATTTT.

This clonotype has just a few counts. This may stem from a read error, because a much larger clone lies one nucleotide away. The chain has TRBV7-8 and TRBJ2-3; 9 bases map to TRBD2. The CDR3 is made up of 16 amino acids. CDR1 and CDR2 (germline): SGHVS, FQNEAQ. J lost 0 bases, V lost 1 base, and 2 bases had no gene match. CDR3 nucleotides: TGTGCCAGCAGCTTAGGTAGCGGGGGTAGCACAGATACGCAGTATTTT. Its translation is CASSLGSGGSTDTQYF.

V gene TRBV20-1 combines with J gene TRBJ1-2, with D unresolved. Germline V CDR1 and CDR2: DFQATT, SNEGSKA (reference sequence). V lost 0 bases and J 2 bases, leaving 10 bases between the germline ends. CDR3 size: 14 residues. This CDR3 reads CSARDRSMNYGYTF. CDR3 sequence (DNA): TGCAGTGCTAGAGATCGGAGTATGAACTATGGCTACACCTTC.

The CDR3 sequence: CASSVGVRGTGYTF. The CDR3 coding sequence is TGTGCCAGCAGCGTAGGTGTCAGGGGGACCGGCTACACCTTC. This chain links TRBV9 with TRBJ1-2, with TRBD1 matching 7 bases. This CDR3 spans 14 amino acids. CDR1 is SGDLS and CDR2 is YYNGEE in the germline V gene. The V segment lost 0 bases and the J segment 8 bases; nucleotides outside the gene matches: 7.

V and J are TRBV18 and TRBJ2-7, with 7 bases fitting TRBD1. The CDR3 length is 16 residues. Germline values: CDR1 KGHSH, CDR2 LQKENI. Trimming at V came to 3 bases and at J to 2 bases, leaving 10 bases not matched to a gene. The CDR3 DNA follows: TGTGCCAGCTCACCCAGACAGGGCACCGACCCCTACGAGCAGTACTTC. Translated, it gives CASSPRQGTDPYEQYF.

This clonotype was seen at least ten times. This chain connects TRBV5-8 to TRBJ1-5, with unresolved D. The V end lost 3 bases, the J end lost 0 bases, and 10 bases lay between the germline ends. The CDR3 sequence is 15 residues long. The germline gives CDR1 SGHTS, CDR2 YDEGEE. The CDR3 is CASSSGLSSNQPQHF. The CDR3 DNA follows: TGTGCCAGCAGCTCCGGACTGAGTAGCAATCAGCCCCAGCATTTT.

This clonotype was counted only a few times. This rearrangement joins TRBV5-4 to TRBJ2-4, with D possibly TRBD1 on 6 matching bases. There are 15 residues in the CDR3. V lost 2 bases to trimming and J lost 7 bases, with 16 bases between them. The germline V gene has CDR1 SGHNT and CDR2 YYREEE (reference sequence). The CDR3 DNA sequence: TGTGCCAGCAGCTTTGCCGGGACAACTTTGAACATTCAGTACTTC. It yields the protein CASSFAGTTLNIQYF.

A remark on this clonotype: This may be a read error, as it is one base from a much larger clone. CDR3 sequence: CAGSPPIGPVREQFF. The CDR3 DNA reads TGTGCCGGCTCACCACCCATCGGACCCGTTAGGGAGCAGTTCTTC. The genes are TRBV18 and TRBJ2-1, with D hard to call. The CDR3 covers 15 residues. Germline V CDR1 and CDR2: KGHSH, LQKENI.